A single sample is the source of the 5 T cell receptor beta chains below, sequenced in a study of cytomegalovirus exposure and HLA in healthy donors. PCR amplification relied on 60 Vbeta primers (plus 13 Jbeta primers). Method: immunoSEQ multiplex PCR; TCRdb's copy keeps in-frame clones and lacks some. This sample has approximately 150,000 clones; about 76% occur once, and the top ten carry about 7.9%. Sequencing was performed on PBMCs. All receptors come from a male donor in good health and CMV-seropositive.

The chain combines TRBV5-6 with TRBJ1-1; D is unclear. Looked up from germline, CDR1 is SGHDT and CDR2 is YYEEEE. The V and J ends lost 2 bases and 0 bases respectively, with 5 bases between them. This CDR3 contains 13 residues. The CDR3 nucleotides are TGTGCCAGCAGCTTCCTTGTGAACACTGAAGCTTTCTTT. Translated, it gives CASSFLVNTEAFF.

The chain is built from TRBV15 and TRBJ2-7, with 8 bases identical to TRBD1. There are 14 residues in the CDR3. V dropped 2 bases and J dropped 7; count of bases not matched to a gene: 7. Germline assignment: CDR1 LNHNV and CDR2 YYDKDF (reference sequence). The CDR3 DNA reads TGTGCCACCAGCAGAAAAACAGGGGGGCGAGAGCAGTACTTC. This translates into CATSRKTGGREQYF.

The genes are TRBV9 and TRBJ2-5, with D unresolved. The germline V gene has CDR1 SGDLS and CDR2 YYNGEE. This CDR3 is 17 amino acids long. V was clipped by 0 bases and J by 1 base, with 16 bases between them. The DNA of the CDR3 is TGTGCCAGCAGCGTAGGGAGAATAGGTTGGCGCCAAGAGACCCAGTACTTC. This encodes CASSVGRIGWRQETQYF.

CDR3 nucleotide sequence: TGTGCCAGCAGCGGGGGCAAGGTCACTGAAGCTTTCTTT. Amino acid sequence: CASSGGKVTEAFF. The chain is built from TRBV7-6 and TRBJ1-1; D is perhaps TRBD1 (6 bases). V dropped 5 bases and J dropped 4 bases, with 11 bases sitting between them. Looked up from germline, CDR1 is SGHVS and CDR2 is FNYEAQ. CDR3 length equals 13 residues.

J is TRBJ1-1 and V is TRBV4-3; perhaps TRBD1 as D (6 bases). This CDR3 contains 15 residues. The V and J ends lost 2 bases and 7 bases respectively, with 17 bases between them. The germline gives CDR1 LGHNA, CDR2 YSLEER. The CDR3 region has the DNA TGCGCCAGCAGCCAACCTACGACAGGCGGGGGTGAAGCTTTCTTT. It codes for CASSQPTTGGGEAFF.